The next 12 T cell receptor beta chains were all read from a single sample in a study of blood T cell repertoires in COVID-19. The table came from immunoSEQ multiplex PCR; TCRdb's copy has only in-frame clones and leaves some out. Of fewer than 350,000 clones listed, 90% are singletons. The sample taken for sequencing was PBMCs or T cells enriched from blood (not recorded which). Source of these receptors: a woman under 30 with acute COVID-19.

V usage is TRBV15 and J usage is TRBJ2-3, with TRBD1 matching 10 bases. Germline assignment: CDR1 LNHNV and CDR2 YYDKDF (reference sequence). J gave up 3 bases and V 4 bases, and 4 bases lay outside the gene matches. The CDR3 sequence is 15 residues long. The CDR3, as DNA: TGTGCCACCAGCATGGGACAGGGGTTGACAGATACGCAGTATTTT. Its protein is CATSMGQGLTDTQYF.

The chain carries TRBV7-9 and TRBJ1-4; tentative D call: TRBD1 (6 bases). The CDR3 covers 13 residues. The germline V and J ends were trimmed by 8 bases and 8 bases, with 15 bases remaining between them. CDR1 is SEHNR, CDR2 FQNEAQ, per germline (reference sequence). The CDR3 protein is CASRGADSEKLFF. The CDR3 DNA sequence: TGTGCCAGCCGGGGGGCAGACTCCGAAAAACTGTTTTTT.

The chain recombines TRBV6-4 with TRBJ2-1, with D perhaps TRBD2 (6 bases). V was cut by 6 bases and J by 2 bases, with 14 bases left in between. The CDR3 runs 15 residues. Germline CDR1 and CDR2: MRHNA and SNTAGT. CDR3 in DNA: TGTGCCAGCAGCCCCTTTACGGGAGCCTACAATGAGCAGTTCTTC. It codes for CASSPFTGAYNEQFF.

The chain carries TRBV5-1 and TRBJ1-3; TRBD1 is a possible D gene (5 bases). Per the germline V gene, CDR1 is SGHRS and CDR2 is YFSETQ. The CDR3 loop spans 16 amino acids. With 1 base removed from V and 0 bases from J, the gap between germline ends came to 11 bases. CDR3 nucleotides: TGCGCCAGCAGCTTGAATACAGGATTCTCTGGAAACACCATATATTTT. Its protein product is CASSLNTGFSGNTIYF.

About this clone: The identical CDR3 is also encoded by other nucleotide sequences in the sample. The chain carries TRBV11-2 and TRBJ2-7; 10 bases fit TRBD2. The germline V gene has CDR1 SGHAT and CDR2 FQNNGV. The length of the CDR3 is 15 residues. Losses at the gene ends were 1 base for V and 3 bases for J; bases not matched to a gene: 3. CDR3 nucleotides: TGTGCCAGCAGCTTAGGGACTAGCGGATACTACGAGCAGTACTTC. Translating it yields CASSLGTSGYYEQYF.

The chain links TRBV25-1 to TRBJ1-2; the D gene is possibly TRBD1 (5 bases). Germline CDR1 and CDR2: MGHDK and SYGVNS. Trimming cost V 2 bases and J 2 bases, with 9 bases left between them. The CDR3 has 14 residues. CDR3 DNA: TGTGCCAGCAGTGAAGCGGGACGGAACTATGGCTACACCTTC. It yields the protein CASSEAGRNYGYTF.

The table lists this clone with a count of one. J is TRBJ1-5 and V is TRBV5-5, with D possibly being TRBD1 (5 bases). Germline CDR1 SGHKS, CDR2 YYEKEE (reference sequence). V was trimmed by 4 bases and J by 5 bases, leaving 16 bases between them. CDR3 length: 15 amino acids. Written as DNA, the CDR3 is TGTGCCAGCAGCGTGAGCCCGCAGGGCGATCAGCCCCAGCATTTT. It yields the protein CASSVSPQGDQPQHF.

The chain uses TRBV4-1 and TRBJ1-1, with D unclear. The germline gives CDR1 MGHRA, CDR2 YSYEKL. The CDR3 runs to 16 residues. V was cut by 1 base and J by 0 bases, with 12 bases left in between. The CDR3 is CASSQASGLMNTEAFF. CDR3 in DNA: TGCGCCAGCAGCCAAGCCTCCGGGTTAATGAACACTGAAGCTTTCTTT.

This clone showed up just a few times. The CDR3 coding sequence is TGTGCCAGCAGTCGAGGGTCCAATGAAAAACTGTTTTTT. It specifies CASSRGSNEKLFF. The chain is built from TRBV27 and TRBJ1-4, with D unclear. The length of the CDR3 is 13 residues. The ends were cut back, 5 bases at V and 5 bases at J, with 9 bases in the middle. From germline, CDR1 is MNHEY and CDR2 SMNVEV (reference sequence). Supplemented by reference TRBV27 and TRBJ1-4, the full variable domain reads EAQVTQNPRYLITVTGKKLTVTCSQNMNHEYMSWYRQDPGLGLRQIYYSMNVEVTDKGDVPEGYKVSRKEKRNFPLILESPSPNQTSLYFCASSRGSNEKLFFGSGTQLSVL.

The chain's CDR3 is CASREDSYNEQFF. DNA for the CDR3: TGTGCCAGCCGGGAAGACTCCTACAATGAGCAGTTCTTC. The chain is built from TRBV19 and TRBJ2-1, with D perhaps matching TRBD2 (5 bases). The CDR3 totals 13 residues. Germline CDR1 LNHDA, CDR2 SQIVND (reference sequence). Deletions cut 9 bases from V and 0 bases from J, with 9 bases between.

The chain has TRBV7-9 and TRBJ2-5, with D perhaps TRBD1 (7 bases). The V end lost 5 bases, the J end lost 2 bases, and 15 bases lay between the germline ends. Germline CDR1 is SEHNR and CDR2 is FQNEAQ (reference sequence). The CDR3 runs 15 residues. The CDR3 nucleotides read TGTGCCAGCAGCCCCAGACAGGGACTGCAAGAGACCCAGTACTTC. Translation gives CASSPRQGLQETQYF.

The J gene is TRBJ2-1, the V gene TRBV27; maybe TRBD1 (5 bases). Germline CDR1 reads MNHEY; CDR2 reads SMNVEV (reference sequence). This CDR3 spans 15 amino acids. Between the trimmed V and J ends, which lost 8 bases and 10 bases, there was a span of 24 bases. The CDR3 region is CASQKLFQGSQEQFF. CDR3 DNA: TGTGCCAGCCAAAAGCTATTTCAGGGAAGTCAAGAGCAGTTCTTC.